This is a list of T cell receptor beta chains from one sample in a study of T cell responses to AZD1222 COVID-19 vaccine. Data came from immunoSEQ multiplex PCR; TCRdb stores just in-frame clones and leaves some out. The data contain tens of thousands of clones, 80% to 90% of them singletons. The specimen was peripheral blood, collected on day 0 of AZD1222 vaccination. The receptors here all came from an adult in good health. Both conserved end residues are part of each CDR3. The D gene is left open where the match is weak. A row's size may be missing; if present it is once, few, many or a size class.

v_call,clone_size,j_call,d_call,cdr3_nt,cdr3_aa
TRBV12-5,once,TRBJ2-3,.,TGTGCTAGTGACAGACCTAGCACAGATACGCAGTATTTT,CASDRPSTDTQYF
TRBV28,.,TRBJ1-1,.,TGTGCCAGCAGTCCCTACGGGGTGGGCACTGAAGCTTTCTTT,CASSPYGVGTEAFF
TRBV29-1,.,TRBJ1-2,TRBD1,TGCAGCGTTGAAGATGGGGGGACAGGGGGCTTCTATGGCTACACCTTC,CSVEDGGTGGFYGYTF
TRBV3-1/TRBV3-2,.,TRBJ2-2,.,TGTGCCAGCAGCGTAGGGGGGGTTATCAACACCGGGGAGCTGTTTTTT,CASSVGGVINTGELFF
TRBV28,.,TRBJ1-4,TRBD1,TGTGCCAGCAGTTTTAACCGGGACAGGGGGAGCGAAAAACTGTTTTTT,CASSFNRDRGSEKLFF
TRBV27,.,TRBJ1-5,.,TGTGCCAGCATGGGCGGTAGCAATCAGCCCCAGCATTTT,CASMGGSNQPQHF
TRBV29-1,.,TRBJ2-7,TRBD1,TGCAGCGCCGGGACAGCACCCTACGAGCAGTACTTC,CSAGTAPYEQYF
TRBV6-5,.,TRBJ2-5,.,TGTGCCAGCAGTTACAACCGAAAAGAGACCCAGTACTTC,CASSYNRKETQYF
TRBV11-2,.,TRBJ2-7,.,TGTGCCAGCAGCTTAGTGTCAGGGGCAAAGGGAGAGCAGTACTTC,CASSLVSGAKGEQYF
TRBV7-9,.,TRBJ1-2,.,TGTGCCAGCAGCTTAGAGGGCGGAGGCTATGGCTACACCTTC,CASSLEGGGYGYTF
TRBV2,.,TRBJ2-2,.,TGTGCCAGCAGAGTTACCCGCACCGGGGAGCTGTTTTTT,CASRVTRTGELFF
TRBV6-5,.,TRBJ2-1,.,TGTGCCAGCAGTTACTCGGCTGGACAGAACAATGAGCAGTTCTTC,CASSYSAGQNNEQFF
TRBV7-2,once,TRBJ2-7,TRBD1,TGTGCCAGCAGCCATAGTCCAGGACAGGGCCCCTACGAGCAGTACTTC,CASSHSPGQGPYEQYF
TRBV30,.,TRBJ1-2,TRBD1,TGTGCCTGGAGTCGACAGGGAAGAGCTAACTATGGCTACACCTTC,CAWSRQGRANYGYTF
TRBV6-2/TRBV6-3,.,TRBJ2-3,.,TGTGCCAGCAGTTACACGGGCGGAGGCACAGATACGCAGTATTTT,CASSYTGGGTDTQYF
TRBV19,.,TRBJ2-6,.,TGTGCCAGTACTAATCAGGGGGCCAACGTCCTGACTTTC,CASTNQGANVLTF
TRBV6-4,few,TRBJ2-6,.,TGTGCCAGCAGTGCAGACAGCCTCTCTGGGGCCAACGTCCTGACTTTC,CASSADSLSGANVLTF
TRBV2,.,TRBJ2-5,.,TGTGCCAGCAGGAGGGGGGAAGAGACCCAGTACTTC,CASRRGEETQYF
TRBV29-1,once,TRBJ2-7,TRBD1,TGCAGCGTTGTTTCCGGGACAGGTAACTACGAGCAGTACTTC,CSVVSGTGNYEQYF
TRBV9,.,TRBJ2-1,.,TGTGCCAGCAGCTCGGGCCAACAGATATACAATGAGCAGTTCTTC,CASSSGQQIYNEQFF
TRBV4-3,.,TRBJ2-1,TRBD2,TGCGCCAGCAGCCACTCGGGAGGGCCTGGCAATGAGCAGTTCTTC,CASSHSGGPGNEQFF